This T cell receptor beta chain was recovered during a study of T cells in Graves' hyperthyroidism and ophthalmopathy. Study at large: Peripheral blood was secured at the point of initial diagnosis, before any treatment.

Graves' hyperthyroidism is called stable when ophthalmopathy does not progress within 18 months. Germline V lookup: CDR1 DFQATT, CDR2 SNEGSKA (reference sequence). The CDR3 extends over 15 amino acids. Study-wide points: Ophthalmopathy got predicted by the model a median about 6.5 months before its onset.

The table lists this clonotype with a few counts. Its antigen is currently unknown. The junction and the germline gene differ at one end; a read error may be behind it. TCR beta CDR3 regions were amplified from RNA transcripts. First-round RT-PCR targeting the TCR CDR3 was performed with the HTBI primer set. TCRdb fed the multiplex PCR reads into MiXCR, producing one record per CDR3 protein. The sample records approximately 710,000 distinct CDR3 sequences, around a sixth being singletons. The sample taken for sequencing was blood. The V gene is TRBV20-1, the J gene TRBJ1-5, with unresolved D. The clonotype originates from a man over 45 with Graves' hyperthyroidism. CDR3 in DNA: TGCAGTGCTAGAGTTCTGATGCAAAGCAGTCAGCCCCAGCATTTT. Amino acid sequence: CSARVLMQSSQPQHF.